This record concerns one T cell receptor beta chain sequence. The assay was immunoSEQ multiplex PCR, and TCRdb's table has in-frame clones only and misses some. The sample holds 90,000 to 130,000 clones, more than 90% seen once. This specimen belongs to a study of T cell responses to AZD1222 COVID-19 vaccine. CDR1 and CDR2 from the germline V gene are SGHRS and YFSETQ. Trimming pared 4 bases from V and 0 bases from J, leaving 14 bases between. The CDR3 spans 16 residues. This receptor was identified in an adult who received the AZD1222 COVID-19 vaccine. This specimen was peripheral blood, taken 28 days after the second AZD1222 dose. The rearrangement joins TRBV5-1 to TRBJ1-3; D possibly corresponds to TRBD1 (5 bases). CDR3 sequence (DNA): TGCGCCAGCAGCCAGGGCCCCTTCAGCTCTGGAAACACCATATATTTT. It translates to CASSQGPFSSGNTIYF.